The 6 T cell receptor beta chains reported below all come from one sample, sequenced in a study of cytomegalovirus exposure and HLA in healthy donors. Researchers ran the PCR with 60 Vbeta and 13 Jbeta primers. The table came from immunoSEQ multiplex PCR; TCRdb's copy has only in-frame clones and leaves some out. Of over 100,000 clones in the sample, roughly 79% were seen once. Input material: PBMCs. The receptor set was obtained from a woman in her thirties or forties in good health and CMV-seronegative.

J is TRBJ2-3 and V is TRBV2; D unresolved. This CDR3 has 14 amino acids. Germline CDR1 reads SNHLY; CDR2 reads FYNNEI. Trimming shortened V by 10 bases and J by 5 bases, and 19 bases separated the two germline ends. CDR3 nucleotide sequence: TGTGCCACCAGATACCAAGATTTGCGAGATACGCAGTATTTT. Its translation is CATRYQDLRDTQYF.

The chain employs TRBV5-4 and TRBJ2-2; TRBD1 agrees at 8 bases. The germline V gene encodes CDR1 SGHNT and CDR2 YYREEE (reference sequence). Germline trimming cut 4 bases from V and 4 bases from J; bases unmatched to any gene: 6. The CDR3 spans 15 residues. The CDR3 sequence is CASSNGQGATGELFF. The CDR3 nucleotides are TGTGCCAGCAGCAATGGACAGGGAGCCACCGGGGAGCTGTTTTTT.

This clone was picked up a small number of times. CDR3 nucleotides: TGTGCCAGTAGTATAGATCTCAGGCAGATGACTAACTATGGCTACACCTTC. Amino acid sequence: CASSIDLRQMTNYGYTF. The J gene is TRBJ1-2, the V gene TRBV19, with no clear D. The germline CDR1 and CDR2 sequences are LNHDA and SQIVND (reference sequence). CDR3 length equals 17 residues. V lost 0 bases and J 0 bases, leaving 14 bases between the germline ends.

This sequence joins TRBV19 and TRBJ2-7; 7 bases agree with TRBD1. The CDR3 is made up of 15 amino acids. Germline CDR1 reads LNHDA; CDR2 reads SQIVND (reference sequence). V dropped 2 bases and J dropped 3; count of bases not matched to a gene: 7. The CDR3 loop reads CASSIWAGDSYEQYF. The CDR3 DNA follows: TGTGCCAGTAGTATATGGGCAGGGGACAGCTACGAGCAGTACTTC.

The rearrangement links TRBV6-5 to TRBJ2-2; weak D call: TRBD1 (5 bases). Germline V CDR1 and CDR2: MNHEY, SVGAGI. V lost 0 bases and J lost 6, with 11 bases in between. There are 15 residues in the CDR3. The CDR3 nucleotides are TGTGCCAGCAGTTACTCGGCAGGGTGGTCCGGGGAGCTGTTTTTT. Protein sequence: CASSYSAGWSGELFF.

The V and J genes are TRBV5-4 and TRBJ1-4, with D perhaps TRBD1 (6 bases). The germline V gene has CDR1 SGHNT and CDR2 YYREEE (reference sequence). This CDR3 contains 14 residues. Trimming left V 6 bases short and J 3 bases short, with 12 bases between. The CDR3 reads CASTSGASNEKLFF. CDR3 bases: TGTGCCAGCACCTCAGGGGCATCTAATGAAAAACTGTTTTTT.